The 24 T cell receptor beta chains in this list originate from one sample, sequenced in a study of T cell responses to AZD1222 COVID-19 vaccine. Profiled with immunoSEQ multiplex PCR; TCRdb holds only in-frame clones, not every one. The repertoire holds around 120,000 clones, with about nine tenths as singletons. Specimen: peripheral blood, collected on day 0 of AZD1222 vaccination. These TCRs come from an adult in good health.

This clone has only one observation. The gene calls are TRBV9 and TRBJ1-1; no clear D. Trimming cost V 4 bases and J 3 bases, with 16 bases left between them. The CDR3 is 15 residues long. Germline V gene lookup returns CDR1 SGDLS and CDR2 YYNGEE. CDR3 bases: TGTGCCAGCAGCCCTTCACGAGGAGGTGACACTGAAGCTTTCTTT. This codes for CASSPSRGGDTEAFF.

The rearrangement links TRBV27 to TRBJ2-2, with 7 bases fitting TRBD2. Germline lookup yields CDR1 MNHEY and CDR2 SMNVEV (reference sequence). The CDR3 spans 13 residues. Germline trimming cut 6 bases from V and 2 bases from J; bases unmatched to any gene: 0. The CDR3 here is CASRGLNTGELFF. The CDR3 DNA follows: TGTGCCAGCAGGGGACTAAACACCGGGGAGCTGTTTTTT.

This chain links TRBV2 with TRBJ2-5; 8 nucleotides match TRBD1. V shed 7 bases and J 10 bases; nucleotides not matched to a gene: 14. Germline V gene data show CDR1 as SNHLY and CDR2 as FYNNEI. CDR3 length equals 14 residues. Here the CDR3 DNA reads TGTGCCAGCACTGGACAGGGCTCCGGCGGCGGCCAGTACTTC. As protein: CASTGQGSGGGQYF.

The gene calls are TRBV7-3 and TRBJ2-1; the D gene is possibly TRBD1 (5 bases). Trimming removed 1 base from V and 7 bases from J, with 14 bases in between. This CDR3 has 15 residues. Germline V CDR1 and CDR2: SGHTA, FQGTGA. The DNA of the CDR3 is TGTGCCAGCAGCTTAAGTCTTACAGGTGGGAATGAGCAGTTCTTC. It specifies CASSLSLTGGNEQFF. The whole variable domain, remainder taken from reference TRBV7-3 and TRBJ2-1, is GAGVSQTPSNKVTEKGKYVELRCDPISGHTALYWYRQSLGQGPEFLIYFQGTGAADDSGLPNDRFFAVRPEGSVSTLKIQRTERGDSAVYLCASSLSLTGGNEQFFGPGTRLTVL.

This rearrangement joins TRBV6-2 or TRBV6-3 to TRBJ2-7, with 13 positions matching TRBD2. The germline gives CDR1 MNHEY, CDR2 SVGEGT. The CDR3 sequence is 16 residues long. The V gene end was trimmed by 0 bases and the J gene end by 2 bases; junction bases not matched to a gene: 1. CDR3: CASSYSLAGGTYEQYF. The DNA of the CDR3 is TGTGCCAGCAGTTACTCACTAGCGGGGGGGACCTACGAGCAGTACTTC.

This chain links TRBV6-1 with TRBJ1-4; D is unresolved. The V end lost 3 bases, the J end lost 8 bases, and 10 bases lay between the germline ends. The CDR3 runs to 13 residues. Germline assignment: CDR1 MNHNS and CDR2 SASEGT. In DNA form, the CDR3 reads TGTGCCAGCAGTGAGGGATTCGGGGAAAAACTGTTTTTT. This encodes CASSEGFGEKLFF.

J is TRBJ2-5 and V is TRBV9; TRBD1 matches 8 bases. CDR1 and CDR2 from the germline V gene are SGDLS and YYNGEE. With 4 bases clipped from V and 4 bases from J, the junction kept 12 bases outside the gene matches. The CDR3 is made up of 16 amino acids. The CDR3: CASSPMGQVGSETQYF. The CDR3 nucleotides are TGTGCCAGCAGCCCCATGGGACAGGTCGGATCAGAGACCCAGTACTTC.

The chain joins TRBV11-3 to TRBJ2-3; D gene uncertain. The CDR3 contains 15 residues. Trimming took off 3 bases at V and 3 bases at J, with 13 bases between the two ends. Looked up from germline, CDR1 is SGHNT and CDR2 is YENEEA. This chain's CDR3 is CASSFSSVRTDTQYF. In DNA, the CDR3 is TGTGCCAGCAGCTTTTCGTCGGTGCGAACAGATACGCAGTATTTT.

This clone was seen a single time. The V and J genes are TRBV7-9 and TRBJ1-1; 7 positions agree with TRBD1. Germline loops: CDR1 SEHNR, CDR2 FQNEAQ (reference sequence). After removal of 6 bases from V and 4 bases from J, the junction contained 5 bases not matched to a gene. The CDR3 loop spans 13 amino acids. CDR3 residues: CASRSGGGTEAFF. The CDR3 nucleotides are TGTGCCAGCAGGTCAGGGGGAGGCACTGAAGCTTTCTTT.

This chain joins TRBV27 and TRBJ1-6; D perhaps matches TRBD1 (6 bases). CDR3 length: 15 residues. Germline CDR1 MNHEY, CDR2 SMNVEV (reference sequence). V lost 5 bases, J lost 7 bases, and 15 bases lay in between. The CDR3 sequence: CASSLHRVGNSPLHF. CDR3 DNA: TGTGCCAGCAGTCTTCACAGGGTTGGAAATTCACCCCTCCACTTT.

This clone was recorded only once. This chain joins TRBV6-1 and TRBJ2-1; D perhaps matches TRBD1 (6 bases). The CDR3 length is 15 residues. Trimming shortened V by 1 base and J by 7 bases, and 14 bases separated the two germline ends. Germline CDR1 is MNHNS and CDR2 is SASEGT. This chain's CDR3 is CASSEVGQGTNEQFF. Written as DNA, the CDR3 is TGTGCCAGCAGTGAAGTTGGGCAGGGGACGAATGAGCAGTTCTTC.

The chain has TRBV12-3 or TRBV12-4 and TRBJ2-1; D may be TRBD2 (6 bases). V lost 7 bases and J lost 8, with 15 bases in between. The CDR3 has 13 amino acids. The CDR3 nucleotides read TGTGCCAGCACCTCGCGGGGTAGGGATGAGCAGTTCTTC. Amino acid sequence: CASTSRGRDEQFF.

This clone appeared a single time. The chain combines TRBV27 with TRBJ2-5, with TRBD2 matching over 7 bases. Germline values: CDR1 MNHEY, CDR2 SMNVEV (reference sequence). V was clipped by 6 bases and J by 1 base; unmatched bases: 8. This CDR3 comprises 15 residues. CDR3 region: CASSPRASGQETQYF. The CDR3 DNA sequence: TGTGCCAGCAGCCCTCGGGCTAGCGGCCAAGAGACCCAGTACTTC.

This clone appeared a few times. The chain has TRBV4-1 and TRBJ2-5, with TRBD1 as a possible D gene (5 bases). V dropped 0 bases and J dropped 6 bases, with 11 bases sitting between them. The CDR3 runs to 14 residues. The germline V gene has CDR1 MGHRA and CDR2 YSYEKL. DNA for the CDR3: TGCGCCAGCAGCCAAGATGCAGGGTTAAAGACCCAGTACTTC. Its protein is CASSQDAGLKTQYF.

This clone was detected only a few times. The chain combines TRBV6-2 or TRBV6-3 with TRBJ1-3; D ambiguous. CDR1 is MNHEY, CDR2 SVGEGT, per germline. V was shortened by 0 bases and J by 0 bases, with 9 bases between the two germline ends. The length of the CDR3 is 16 residues. CDR3 sequence (DNA): TGTGCCAGCAGTTACTCGAGAACGAGCTCTGGAAACACCATATATTTT. It yields the protein CASSYSRTSSGNTIYF.

This clone has a single count. The chain uses TRBV7-6 and TRBJ2-7; TRBD1 matches at 10 bases. J was trimmed by 6 bases and V by 1 base; bases with no gene match: 6. Germline V gene lookup returns CDR1 SGHVS and CDR2 FNYEAQ. The CDR3 is made up of 15 amino acids. CDR3 DNA: TGTGCCAGCAGCTTAGGGGACAGGGGTTCTTCCGAGCAGTACTTC. Amino acids: CASSLGDRGSSEQYF.

The chain joins TRBV19 to TRBJ1-1; 7 positions agree with TRBD1. The CDR3 contains 14 residues. Per the germline V gene, CDR1 is LNHDA and CDR2 is SQIVND (reference sequence). The V segment lost 3 bases and the J segment 5 bases; nucleotides outside the gene matches: 6. CDR3: CASSIGQGGTEAFF. CDR3 DNA sequence: TGTGCCAGTAGTATCGGCCAGGGGGGAACTGAAGCTTTCTTT.

The rearrangement links TRBV9 to TRBJ2-3; 13 bases are a match to TRBD2. CDR1 is SGDLS and CDR2 is YYNGEE in the germline V gene. The CDR3 spans 17 residues. J lost 6 bases, V lost 4 bases, and 11 bases had no gene match. The CDR3 region has the DNA TGTGCCAGCAGCCCTGGGTGGACTAGCGGGGGCCCCGATACGCAGTATTTT. Translated, it gives CASSPGWTSGGPDTQYF.

The chain recombines TRBV7-3 with TRBJ2-2; no clear D gene. Germline V lookup: CDR1 SGHTA, CDR2 FQGTGA. This CDR3 is 12 amino acids long. V lost 5 bases and J lost 5, with 6 bases in between. The CDR3, as DNA: TGTGCCAGCAGCCAAGCGACCGGGGAGCTGTTTTTT. Its protein product is CASSQATGELFF.

The V and J genes are TRBV20-1 and TRBJ1-6; tentatively, D is TRBD1 (5 bases). Germline V gene sequence: CDR1 DFQATT, CDR2 SNEGSKA (reference sequence). This CDR3 has 13 amino acids. V dropped 3 bases and J dropped 7 bases, with 10 bases sitting between them. The CDR3: CSASLTENSPLHF. CDR3 bases: TGCAGTGCTAGTTTGACAGAAAATTCACCCCTCCACTTT.

Comments on this clone: At one end, the junction sequence differs from germline, possibly due to a read error. The J gene is TRBJ1-1, the V gene TRBV6-5, with a possible D match to TRBD1 (5 bases). This CDR3 has 13 residues. Per the germline V gene, CDR1 is MNHEY and CDR2 is SVGAGI. The CDR3 bases are TGTGCCAGCAGTGACTCGCCGGGGCTGAGAGCTTTCTTT. Its translation is CASSDSPGLRAFF.

This rearrangement joins TRBV27 to TRBJ2-7; the match to TRBD2 covers 8 bases. Trimming took 7 bases from V and 2 from J; bases not matched to a gene: 10. The CDR3 covers 15 residues. The germline V gene has CDR1 MNHEY and CDR2 SMNVEV (reference sequence). CDR3 region: CASTSWRGVTYEQYF. The CDR3 DNA reads TGTGCCAGCACCAGCTGGCGGGGGGTAACCTACGAGCAGTACTTC.

V gene TRBV7-2 combines with J gene TRBJ2-3, with a weak D call TRBD2 (6 bases). The V end lost 5 bases, the J end lost 4 bases, and 10 bases lay between the germline ends. Germline V gene lookup returns CDR1 SGHTA and CDR2 FQGNSA. The CDR3 spans 13 residues. This CDR3 reads CASSTGTSDTQYF. The DNA of the CDR3 is TGTGCCAGCAGCACGGGGACTTCAGATACGCAGTATTTT.

As for this clone: This same CDR3 is encoded by further DNA sequences in the sample. This chain joins TRBV7-9 and TRBJ2-1; no reliable D call. V lost 3 bases to trimming and J lost 4 bases, with 7 bases between them. Germline loops: CDR1 SEHNR, CDR2 FQNEAQ (reference sequence). The CDR3 is made up of 13 amino acids. CDR3 DNA sequence: TGTGCCAGCAGCTTGGCGGAGTACAATGAGCAGTTCTTC. The encoded protein is CASSLAEYNEQFF.